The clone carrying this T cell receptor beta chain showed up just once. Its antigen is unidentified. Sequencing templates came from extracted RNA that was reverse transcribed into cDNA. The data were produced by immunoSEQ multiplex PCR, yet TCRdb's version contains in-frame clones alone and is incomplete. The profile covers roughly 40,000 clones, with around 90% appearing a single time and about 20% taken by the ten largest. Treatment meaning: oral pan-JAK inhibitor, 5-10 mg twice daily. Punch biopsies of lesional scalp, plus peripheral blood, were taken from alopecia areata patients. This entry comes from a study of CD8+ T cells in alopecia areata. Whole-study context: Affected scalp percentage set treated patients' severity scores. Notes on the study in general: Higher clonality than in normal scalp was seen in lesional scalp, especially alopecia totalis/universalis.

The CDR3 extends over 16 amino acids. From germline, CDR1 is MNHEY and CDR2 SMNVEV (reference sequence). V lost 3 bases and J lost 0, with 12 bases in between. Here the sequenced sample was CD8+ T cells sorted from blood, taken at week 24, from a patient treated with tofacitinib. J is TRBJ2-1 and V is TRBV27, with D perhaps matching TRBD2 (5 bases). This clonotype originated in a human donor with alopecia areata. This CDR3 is CASSFGAVNSYNEQFF. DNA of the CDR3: TGTGCCAGCAGTTTTGGAGCGGTGAACTCCTACAATGAGCAGTTCTTC.